This TCR beta chain was retrieved from a study of human T cells and chemical hapten exposure. Study in general: 2% DPC was applied to approximately 2 cm by approximately 2 cm of upper inner arm skin for sensitization.

TCRdb redid the calling of the RACE reads with MiXCR, one entry per CDR3 protein. The table has 110,000 to 150,000 distinct CDR3 sequences, about 12% seen once; the top ten hold about 1.4%. Time point described: patch test 2, 6 weeks after DPC sensitization. Regarding treatment: therapeutic diphenylcyclopropenone sensitization with weekly scalp DPC. It was from unfractionated whole blood that total RNA was extracted. This clonotype ranks as medium-sized. Its specificity is unknown. Whole-study results and caveats: The number of TCRs above 1 in 1000 frequency did not change after DPC sensitization. As the donors had alopecia, their immune response may differ from healthy people's.

Sample: whole blood, taken in connection with sensitization to the hapten diphenylcyclopropenone (DPC). The receptor's source is a woman in her 50s with alopecia areata. Some clones in this sample may be carry-over from other donors' samples.

CDR3 sequence (DNA): TGCAGCGGATCAACGGACACTGAAGCTTTCTTT. Amino acids: CSGSTDTEAFF. V gene TRBV29-1 combines with J gene TRBJ1-1; no firm D call. Germline CDR1 and CDR2: SQVTM and ANQGSEA. The CDR3 contains 11 residues. Trimming took off 7 bases at V and 3 bases at J, with 9 bases between the two ends.